This passage covers 21 T cell receptor beta chains from one sample sequenced in a study of shared clonotypes between healthy human individuals. Repertoires were generated with immunoSEQ multiplex PCR, while TCRdb's copy carries only in-frame clones and drops some. This table holds about 1.9 million clones, about 94% found once. Naive CD8 cells lacked CD45RO, underwent positive selection for CCR7 and left out terminally differentiated effector memory CD45RA+ cells. Sequencing input: naive CD8+ T cells from PBMCs. These receptor sequences come from a man between 18 and 35 years old in good health. Some clones in this sample may be carry-over from other donors' samples.

A word on this clone: The sample has other DNA sequences that encode this CDR3 too. V is TRBV29-1 and J is TRBJ2-7; no definite D call. The CDR3 consists of 10 residues. V was pared by 4 bases and J by 4 bases, with 5 bases between. Germline V gene sequence: CDR1 SQVTM, CDR2 ANQGSEA. This CDR3 reads CSVVVYEQYF. The CDR3 DNA is TGCAGCGTTGTAGTATACGAGCAGTACTTC.

The chain uses TRBV14 and TRBJ1-2, with D uncertain. Germline V gene sequence: CDR1 SGHDN, CDR2 FVKESK. V lost 0 bases and J 1 base, leaving 6 bases between the germline ends. There are 14 residues in the CDR3. The DNA of the CDR3 is TGTGCCAGCAGCCAAGAGACGGTTAACTATGGCTACACCTTC. It codes for CASSQETVNYGYTF.

V gene TRBV6-6 combines with J gene TRBJ1-5; D not certain. CDR3 size: 14 residues. In germline, CDR1 is MNHNY, CDR2 SVGAGI (reference sequence). Trimming shortened V by 4 bases and J by 4 bases, and 11 bases separated the two germline ends. CDR3 protein: CASSSQDGNQPQHF. Here the CDR3 DNA reads TGTGCCAGCAGTTCCCAGGACGGGAATCAGCCCCAGCATTTT.

In DNA, the CDR3 is TGTGCCAGCAGCCCCACAAGTACGCAGTATTTT. Protein sequence: CASSPTSTQYF. The chain has TRBV7-9 and TRBJ2-3, with unresolved D. This CDR3 has 11 residues. Germline V lookup: CDR1 SEHNR, CDR2 FQNEAQ (reference sequence). V was shortened by 5 bases and J by 8 bases, with 8 bases between the two germline ends.

The chain couples TRBV5-1 to TRBJ2-3; the match to TRBD2 covers 11 bases. Germline-derived CDR1 and CDR2 are SGHRS and YFSETQ. The CDR3 sequence is 17 residues long. Trimming cost V 3 bases and J 5 bases; bases outside gene matches: 11. CDR3 protein: CASSYTSGRVVGDTQYF. The CDR3 DNA reads as TGCGCCAGCAGCTATACTAGCGGGAGAGTGGTCGGAGATACGCAGTATTTT.

V and J are TRBV5-4 and TRBJ2-1, with 13 bases matching TRBD2. The V gene end was trimmed by 6 bases and the J gene end by 4 bases; junction bases not matched to a gene: 7. CDR1 SGHNT and CDR2 YYREEE come from the germline V gene (reference sequence). This CDR3 contains 16 residues. Written as DNA, the CDR3 is TGTGCCAGCACCCTGACTAGCGGGAGGCGATACAATGAGCAGTTCTTC. The encoded protein is CASTLTSGRRYNEQFF.

This rearrangement joins TRBV12-2 to TRBJ1-5; the table assigns TRBD1, which was not confirmed against the DNA. TRBV12-2 is shown as a pseudogene. The CDR3 runs to 17 residues. CDR3 sequence (DNA): TGTGCAAGTCGCGACAGGGGGGTTGTTTCGAGCAATCAGCCCCAGCATTTT. This sequence encodes CASRDRGVVSSNQPQHF.

This chain connects TRBV27 to TRBJ2-7, with 7 bases aligning to TRBD1. Germline V gives CDR1 MNHEY, CDR2 SMNVEV (reference sequence). V was clipped by 7 bases and J by 0 bases; unmatched bases: 12. This CDR3 has 16 residues. The CDR3 spells CASTPIKAGGSYEQYF. The CDR3 region has the DNA TGTGCCAGCACCCCGATAAAGGCAGGGGGCTCCTACGAGCAGTACTTC.

The chain joins TRBV6-5 to TRBJ1-5; possible D gene TRBD1, 5 bases. The CDR3 length is 15 residues. With 0 bases removed from V and 4 bases from J, the gap between germline ends came to 10 bases. Germline V CDR1 and CDR2: MNHEY, SVGAGI. The CDR3 region is CASSYSTGANQPQHF. CDR3 coding DNA: TGTGCCAGCAGTTACTCGACTGGGGCTAATCAGCCCCAGCATTTT.

Only a few counts were recorded for this clone. The same CDR3 also results from other DNA sequences found in this sample. The chain joins TRBV29-1 to TRBJ2-1; 11 bases are a match to TRBD2. There are 14 residues in the CDR3. The V segment lost 6 bases and the J segment 4 bases; nucleotides outside the gene matches: 5. Per germline, CDR1 SQVTM and CDR2 ANQGSEA. The CDR3 region has the DNA TGCAGCGTGCCGACTAGCGGGACATACAATGAGCAGTTCTTC. The encoded protein is CSVPTSGTYNEQFF.

The table lists this clone with a count of one. J is TRBJ1-1 and V is TRBV27; D not resolved. From germline, CDR1 is MNHEY and CDR2 SMNVEV (reference sequence). Trimming removed 4 bases at V and 7 bases at J, with 13 bases between. The CDR3 length is 13 residues. The CDR3 nucleotides are TGTGCCAGCAGTTCGGTGGGCGCGGTTGAAGCTTTCTTT. Amino acid sequence: CASSSVGAVEAFF.

This chain uses TRBV5-8 with TRBJ2-7; D remains ambiguous. This CDR3 is 14 amino acids long. Germline lookup yields CDR1 SGHTS and CDR2 YDEGEE. V shed 0 bases and J shed 0 bases, with 7 bases lying between them. The DNA of the CDR3 is TGTGCCAGCAGCTTGGGCCCTGACTCCTACGAGCAGTACTTC. Translating gives CASSLGPDSYEQYF.

V usage is TRBV2 and J usage is TRBJ1-1; D might be TRBD1 (6 bases). V was pared by 7 bases and J by 7 bases, with 16 bases between. Germline CDR1 reads SNHLY; CDR2 reads FYNNEI. CDR3 length: 13 amino acids. CDR3 DNA: TGTGCCAGCACGGGGTCAGGGGACATTGAAGCTTTCTTT. Encoded protein: CASTGSGDIEAFF.

The J gene is TRBJ1-5, the V gene TRBV28; D not certain. The CDR3 contains 14 residues. V lost 1 base and J lost 5, with 9 bases in between. Germline V CDR1 and CDR2: MDHEN, SYDVKM. CDR3 protein: CASSLFGQDQPQHF. CDR3 sequence (DNA): TGTGCCAGCAGTTTATTCGGGCAGGATCAGCCCCAGCATTTT.

V is TRBV19 and J is TRBJ2-1; D is uncertain. This CDR3 region has 11 residues. The V end was cut by 11 bases, the J end by 6 bases, with 11 bases between. Germline V lookup: CDR1 LNHDA, CDR2 SQIVND (reference sequence). The CDR3: CASVGPNEQFF. As DNA, the CDR3 is TGTGCCTCAGTAGGCCCCAATGAGCAGTTCTTC.

The CDR3 protein is CASSDRVRDRQETQYF. CDR3 in DNA: TGCGCCAGCAGTGACCGGGTCCGAGACAGACAAGAGACCCAGTACTTC. The rearrangement joins TRBV10-1 to TRBJ2-5; D is perhaps TRBD1 (5 bases). The germline CDR1 and CDR2 sequences are WNHNN and SYGVQD (reference sequence). CDR3 length: 16 amino acids. Trimming took off 3 bases at V and 2 bases at J, with 16 bases between the two ends.

The rearrangement uses TRBV7-9 and TRBJ1-4, with a weak D call TRBD1 (5 bases). The V end was cut by 5 bases, the J end by 11 bases, with 24 bases between. The germline V gene has CDR1 SEHNR and CDR2 FQNEAQ (reference sequence). The CDR3 has 16 amino acids. CDR3 region: CASSPAEGVPEDKLFF. Here the CDR3 DNA reads TGTGCCAGCAGCCCGGCGGAAGGGGTACCAGAAGACAAACTGTTTTTT.

The gene calls are TRBV4-3 and TRBJ2-3; a weak D match, TRBD1 (6 bases). Germline lookup yields CDR1 LGHNA and CDR2 YSLEER. V shed 1 base and J shed 2 bases, with 7 bases lying between them. This CDR3 is built from 14 residues. The CDR3 loop is CASSQGTATDTQYF. The CDR3, as DNA: TGCGCCAGCAGCCAAGGGACAGCCACAGATACGCAGTATTTT.

This sequence joins TRBV5-1 and TRBJ2-3; 11 bases match TRBD2. The V segment lost 4 bases and the J segment 0 bases; nucleotides outside the gene matches: 4. The germline V gene has CDR1 SGHRS and CDR2 YFSETQ. The CDR3 has 16 residues. CDR3 residues: CASSTWTSGSTDTQYF. CDR3 coding DNA: TGCGCCAGCAGCACATGGACTAGCGGGAGCACAGATACGCAGTATTTT.

The gene calls are TRBV7-9 and TRBJ1-5; D uncertain. V was cut by 3 bases and J by 8 bases, with 11 bases left in between. CDR1 is SEHNR and CDR2 is FQNEAQ in the germline V gene (reference sequence). This CDR3 comprises 13 residues. CDR3 nucleotide sequence: TGTGCCAGCAGCTTGGGTAAAATAGAGCCCCAGCATTTT. Encoded protein: CASSLGKIEPQHF.

As concerns this clone: The germline gene is not matched at one end of the junction; a read error may be the cause. The rearrangement joins TRBV7-9 to TRBJ2-1; D might be TRBD2 (7 bases). Germline CDR1 SEHNR, CDR2 FQNEAQ (reference sequence). CDR3 size: 17 residues. The CDR3 reads CASTLGGAGPPYNEQFF. As DNA, the CDR3 is TGTGCCAGCACCTTAGGGGGGGCGGGCCCACCCTACAATGAGCAGTTCTTC.